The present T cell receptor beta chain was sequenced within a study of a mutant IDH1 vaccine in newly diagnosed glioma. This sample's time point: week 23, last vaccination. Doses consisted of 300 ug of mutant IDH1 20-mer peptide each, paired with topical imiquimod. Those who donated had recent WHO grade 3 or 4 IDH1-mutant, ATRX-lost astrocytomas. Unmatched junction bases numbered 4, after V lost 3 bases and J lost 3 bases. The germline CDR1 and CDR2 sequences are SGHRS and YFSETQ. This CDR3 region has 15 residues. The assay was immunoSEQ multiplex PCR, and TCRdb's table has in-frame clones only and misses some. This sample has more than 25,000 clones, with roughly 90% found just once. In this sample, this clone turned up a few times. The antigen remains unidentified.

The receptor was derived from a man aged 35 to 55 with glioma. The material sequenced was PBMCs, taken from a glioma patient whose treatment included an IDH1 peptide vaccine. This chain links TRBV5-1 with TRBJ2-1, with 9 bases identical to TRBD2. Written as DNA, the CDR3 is TGCGCCAGCAGCTACAGACTAGCGGACTACAATGAGCAGTTCTTC. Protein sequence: CASSYRLADYNEQFF. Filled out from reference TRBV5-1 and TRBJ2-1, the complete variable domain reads KAGVTQTPRYLIKTRGQQVTLSCSPISGHRSVSWYQQTPGQGLQFLFEYFSETQRNKGNFPGRFSGRQFSNSRSEMNVSTLELGDSALYLCASSYRLADYNEQFFGPGTRLTVL.